This section outlines one TCR beta chain sequence together with its context. This table comes from immunoSEQ multiplex PCR, and its TCRdb copy is limited to in-frame clones, with some not included. This table holds 40,000 to 45,000 clones, 85% to 95% found once. CDR3 length: 15 residues. The V and J ends lost 3 bases and 3 bases respectively, with 12 bases between them. CDR1 and CDR2 from the germline V gene are WNHNN and SYGVQD (reference sequence). The data are from a study of OX40 agonist ivuxolimab in advanced cancers. About the research overall: Therapy given before enrollment (anti-PD-1, anti-PD-L1 or anti-CTLA-4) was allowed, and around 44% had some.

This rearrangement joins TRBV10-1 to TRBJ2-1; D is unresolved. This TCR was recovered from an adult with an advanced solid tumor such as melanoma, head and neck, liver or kidney cancer. This specimen consisted of CD4+ or CD8+ T cells sorted from blood, obtained in a trial of the OX40 agonist ivuxolimab. The DNA of the CDR3 is TGCGCCAGCAGTGATGTGGGCCTCGGCTACAATGAGCAGTTCTTC. Amino acids: CASSDVGLGYNEQFF.